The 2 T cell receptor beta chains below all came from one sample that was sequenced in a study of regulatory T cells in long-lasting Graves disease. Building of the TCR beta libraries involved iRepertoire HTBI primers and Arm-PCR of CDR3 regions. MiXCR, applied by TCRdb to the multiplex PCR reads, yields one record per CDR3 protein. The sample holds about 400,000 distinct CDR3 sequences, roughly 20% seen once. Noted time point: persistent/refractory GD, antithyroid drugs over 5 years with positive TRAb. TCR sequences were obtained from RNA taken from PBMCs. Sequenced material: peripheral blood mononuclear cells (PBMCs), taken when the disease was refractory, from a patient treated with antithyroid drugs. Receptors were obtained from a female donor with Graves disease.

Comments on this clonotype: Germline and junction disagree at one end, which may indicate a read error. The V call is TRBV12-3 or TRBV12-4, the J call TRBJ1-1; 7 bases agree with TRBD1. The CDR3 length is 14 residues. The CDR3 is CATSWGQSDTEAFF. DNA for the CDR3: TGTGCCACCAGTTGGGGACAGTCGGACACTGAAGCTTTCTTT.

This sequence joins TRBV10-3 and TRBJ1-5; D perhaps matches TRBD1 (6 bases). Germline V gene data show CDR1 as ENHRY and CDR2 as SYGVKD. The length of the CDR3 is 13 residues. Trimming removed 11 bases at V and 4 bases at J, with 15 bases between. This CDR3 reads CAGGQIPNQPQHF. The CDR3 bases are TGTGCCGGGGGCCAGATCCCGAATCAGCCCCAGCATTTT.